A selection of T cell receptor beta chains follows, all from one sample in a study of cytomegalovirus exposure and HLA in healthy donors. Sequencing was performed with immunoSEQ multiplex PCR; in TCRdb, only in-frame clones are kept and a portion is missing. This sample has about 190,000 clones, with about four fifths found just once. What was sequenced was PBMCs. The origin of the receptors is a man between 25 and 39 years old in good health and CMV-seropositive. Both conserved end residues are part of each CDR3. The order of the fields is V gene, J gene, CDR3 protein.

V gene: TRBV5-4
J gene: TRBJ2-3
CDR3 protein: CASTPSDRFEDTQYF

V gene: TRBV5-1
J gene: TRBJ1-1
CDR3 protein: CASSVIGTEAFF

V gene: TRBV6-5
J gene: TRBJ2-7
CDR3 protein: CASREDRLSEQYF

V gene: TRBV6-1
J gene: TRBJ2-6
CDR3 protein: CASSEFGGPGANVLTF

V gene: TRBV6-1
J gene: TRBJ1-3
CDR3 protein: CASSTENTIYF

V gene: TRBV7-3
J gene: TRBJ2-5
CDR3 protein: CASSFNPGQETQYF

V gene: TRBV11-1
J gene: TRBJ1-2
CDR3 protein: CASSMTGQSYGYTF

V gene: TRBV6-1
J gene: TRBJ2-3
CDR3 protein: CASLTGGSTDTQYF

V gene: TRBV4-2
J gene: TRBJ2-7
CDR3 protein: CASSPTGEVQYF

V gene: TRBV28
J gene: TRBJ2-7
CDR3 protein: CASSPGLASREQYF

V gene: TRBV7-2
J gene: TRBJ2-7
CDR3 protein: CASEPGQFTYEQYF

V gene: TRBV7-2
J gene: TRBJ1-1
CDR3 protein: CASSLIGGEAFF

V gene: TRBV28
J gene: TRBJ2-7
CDR3 protein: CATRIGTELYEQYF

V gene: TRBV5-4
J gene: TRBJ1-3
CDR3 protein: CASSSGTGGKPSGNTIYF

V gene: TRBV5-4
J gene: TRBJ2-5
CDR3 protein: CASSLVRGRSKTQYF

V gene: TRBV19
J gene: TRBJ2-7
CDR3 protein: CASSIQTGSYYEQYF

V gene: TRBV2
J gene: TRBJ2-2
CDR3 protein: CASREGTSGSGELFF

V gene: TRBV5-4
J gene: TRBJ2-5
CDR3 protein: CASSTRLVTETQYF

V gene: TRBV7-3
J gene: TRBJ2-7
CDR3 protein: CASSLGTGYEQYF

V gene: TRBV27
J gene: TRBJ2-7
CDR3 protein: CASSKQGHYEQYF

V gene: TRBV19
J gene: TRBJ2-3
CDR3 protein: CASSSTGWSDTQYF

V gene: TRBV6-5
J gene: TRBJ2-7
CDR3 protein: CASSLGGYEQYF

V gene: TRBV7-8
J gene: TRBJ2-7
CDR3 protein: CASSIRTLTYEQYF

V gene: TRBV28
J gene: TRBJ2-7
CDR3 protein: CASFPGLAGNRVYEQYF

V gene: TRBV7-9
J gene: TRBJ2-2
CDR3 protein: CASSRSGTSGREFTGELFF

V gene: TRBV5-6
J gene: TRBJ2-7
CDR3 protein: CASSLGDRAPYEQYF

V gene: TRBV7-2
J gene: TRBJ2-5
CDR3 protein: CASSMGTGGWETQYF

V gene: TRBV5-1
J gene: TRBJ2-1
CDR3 protein: CASSSGGTGGRNEQFF

V gene: TRBV19
J gene: TRBJ1-1
CDR3 protein: CASGHALIRDTEAFF

V gene: TRBV18
J gene: TRBJ1-2
CDR3 protein: CASSPQDSPDGYTF

V gene: TRBV25-1
J gene: TRBJ2-7
CDR3 protein: CASSQSGSWPVYEQYF

V gene: TRBV6-5
J gene: TRBJ2-7
CDR3 protein: CASSLGGSYEQYF

V gene: TRBV19
J gene: TRBJ2-1
CDR3 protein: CASSIGLFYNEQFF

V gene: TRBV5-1
J gene: TRBJ2-3
CDR3 protein: CASKLGAIDTQYF

V gene: TRBV27
J gene: TRBJ1-2
CDR3 protein: CASSYGQGGGYTF

V gene: TRBV28
J gene: TRBJ2-3
CDR3 protein: CASTQGLAGEVDTQYF

V gene: TRBV28
J gene: TRBJ1-1
CDR3 protein: CASSLYGGSWRDTEAFF

V gene: TRBV27
J gene: TRBJ1-4
CDR3 protein: CASSSPGQGEGEKLFF

V gene: TRBV28
J gene: TRBJ2-1
CDR3 protein: CASSPAQGGWTSGIYEQFF

V gene: TRBV14
J gene: TRBJ1-2
CDR3 protein: CASSQAGQGEVYGYTF

V gene: TRBV4-1
J gene: TRBJ2-5
CDR3 protein: CASSQDRTEETQYF

V gene: TRBV18
J gene: TRBJ1-6
CDR3 protein: CASSLQGDNSPLHF

V gene: TRBV2
J gene: TRBJ2-7
CDR3 protein: CASTGTHAPYEQYF

V gene: TRBV4-3
J gene: TRBJ1-2
CDR3 protein: CASSQDIGDRANYGYTF

V gene: TRBV4-1
J gene: TRBJ1-2
CDR3 protein: CASSQDLRTGEGGGYTF

V gene: TRBV7-9
J gene: TRBJ2-7
CDR3 protein: CASSPRDRGDEQYF

V gene: TRBV29-1
J gene: TRBJ2-5
CDR3 protein: CSVEERGTQYF

V gene: TRBV5-8
J gene: TRBJ2-3
CDR3 protein: CASSLAQKPDTQYF

V gene: TRBV19
J gene: TRBJ1-1
CDR3 protein: CASGRTGNTEAFF

V gene: TRBV6-6
J gene: TRBJ2-7
CDR3 protein: CASSPQGYEQYF

V gene: TRBV7-9
J gene: TRBJ2-7
CDR3 protein: CASSARDRIPYEQYF

V gene: TRBV30
J gene: TRBJ2-3
CDR3 protein: CAWERGGADTQYF

V gene: TRBV19
J gene: TRBJ2-3
CDR3 protein: CASGDFSGPRTDTQYF